The T cell receptor beta chain described here comes from a study of cytomegalovirus exposure and HLA in healthy donors. This clone showed up just once. The PCR had 60 Vbeta and 13 Jbeta primers. The table came from immunoSEQ multiplex PCR; TCRdb's copy has only in-frame clones and leaves some out. The sample includes under 200,000 clones, around 80% of them seen just once. The V segment lost 4 bases and the J segment 2 bases; nucleotides outside the gene matches: 6. The germline CDR1 and CDR2 sequences are SGHNT and YYREEE (reference sequence). The CDR3 contains 15 residues. The chain uses TRBV5-4 and TRBJ1-2, with 9 bases matching TRBD1. The sequencing input was PBMCs. This clonotype was sampled from a male donor in good health and CMV-seropositive. The CDR3 loop is CASSTPGTGNYGYTF. CDR3 in DNA: TGTGCCAGCAGCACACCCGGGACAGGGAACTATGGCTACACCTTC. The full variable domain, rest sourced from reference TRBV5-4 and TRBJ1-2, is ETGVTQSPTHLIKTRGQQVTLRCSSQSGHNTVSWYQQALGQGPQFIFQYYREEENGRGNFPPRFSGLQFPNYSSELNVNALELDDSALYLCASSTPGTGNYGYTFGSGTRLTVV.